These 8 T cell receptor beta chains were sequenced from one sample in a study of OX40 agonist ivuxolimab in advanced cancers. Data came from immunoSEQ multiplex PCR; TCRdb stores just in-frame clones and leaves some out. The sample contains some 80,000 clones, about 83% of which appear only once. Material: CD4+ or CD8+ T cells sorted from blood, obtained in a trial of the OX40 agonist ivuxolimab. These receptors were collected from an adult with an advanced solid tumor such as melanoma, head and neck, liver or kidney cancer.

This clone is termed medium-sized. CDR3: CASSSDPPGQGTNTEAFF. The CDR3 DNA is TGTGCCAGCAGCTCAGACCCTCCGGGACAGGGAACGAACACTGAAGCTTTCTTT. The rearrangement joins TRBV11-2 to TRBJ1-1; TRBD1 matches at 9 bases. V lost 4 bases to trimming and J lost 1 base; unmatched junction nucleotides: 13. Per the germline V gene, CDR1 is SGHAT and CDR2 is FQNNGV. The CDR3 has 18 amino acids.

This chain uses TRBV29-1 with TRBJ1-4; no firm D call. The CDR3 is made up of 13 amino acids. Germline V gene sequence: CDR1 SQVTM, CDR2 ANQGSEA. V lost 7 bases and J 0 bases, leaving 9 bases between the germline ends. CDR3 nucleotide sequence: TGCAGCGCACAGTCTGCAACTAATGAAAAACTGTTTTTT. Residues: CSAQSATNEKLFF.

The rearrangement links TRBV7-9 to TRBJ2-1, with TRBD1 matching over 9 bases. The trim removed 7 bases at V and 6 bases at J, leaving 10 bases unmatched. The CDR3 consists of 15 residues. Per the germline V gene, CDR1 is SEHNR and CDR2 is FQNEAQ (reference sequence). The CDR3 nucleotides read TGTGCCAGCACACCCTGGGACAGGGAGTCCAATGAGCAGTTCTTC. Translating gives CASTPWDRESNEQFF.

V and J are TRBV19 and TRBJ2-2; possible D gene TRBD2, 6 bases. The CDR3 spans 18 residues. V lost 3 bases, J lost 2 bases, and 19 bases lay in between. CDR1 and CDR2 (germline): LNHDA, SQIVND (reference sequence). CDR3 sequence (DNA): TGTGCCAGTAGTATGAGTTCGGACGGGGGACCAAACACCGGGGAGCTGTTTTTT. Translated: CASSMSSDGGPNTGELFF.

The chain joins TRBV7-9 to TRBJ1-4; 7 bases align to TRBD1. Losses at the gene ends were 5 bases for V and 8 bases for J; bases not matched to a gene: 11. The CDR3 loop spans 15 amino acids. Germline V lookup: CDR1 SEHNR, CDR2 FQNEAQ (reference sequence). This CDR3 is CASSHPGTEEEKLFF. The CDR3 bases are TGTGCCAGCAGCCACCCCGGGACAGAGGAGGAAAAACTGTTTTTT. Complete variable domain (other parts from reference TRBV7-9 and TRBJ1-4): DTGVSQNPRHKITKRGQNVTFRCDPISEHNRLYWYRQTLGQGPEFLTYFQNEAQLEKSRLLSDRFSAERPKGSFSTLEIQRTEQGDSAMYLCASSHPGTEEEKLFFGSGTQLSVL.

V usage is TRBV19 and J usage is TRBJ2-1; maybe TRBD1 (6 bases). CDR1 and CDR2 (germline): LNHDA, SQIVND (reference sequence). This CDR3 is built from 16 residues. Trimming pared 5 bases from V and 2 bases from J, leaving 16 bases between. Written as DNA, the CDR3 is TGTGCCAGTAGTCTTGAAACAGGGACCCCCTACAATGAGCAGTTCTTC. It is translated as CASSLETGTPYNEQFF.

The chain uses TRBV19 and TRBJ1-5, with D unclear. Germline V gene data show CDR1 as LNHDA and CDR2 as SQIVND (reference sequence). The CDR3 runs to 20 residues. Trimming left V 6 bases short and J 3 bases short, with 30 bases between. The chain's CDR3 is CASSSPSYPTGDRFNQPQHF. CDR3 DNA sequence: TGTGCCAGTAGCTCCCCCTCTTATCCCACGGGAGATAGGTTCAATCAGCCCCAGCATTTT.

The chain links TRBV5-6 to TRBJ1-6; possible D gene TRBD1, 5 bases. The CDR3 has 14 amino acids. V was pared by 5 bases and J by 0 bases, with 6 bases between. Looked up from germline, CDR1 is SGHDT and CDR2 is YYEEEE. The CDR3 region has the DNA TGTGCCAGCAGTGACAGCTCCTATAATTCACCCCTCCACTTT. Encoded protein: CASSDSSYNSPLHF.